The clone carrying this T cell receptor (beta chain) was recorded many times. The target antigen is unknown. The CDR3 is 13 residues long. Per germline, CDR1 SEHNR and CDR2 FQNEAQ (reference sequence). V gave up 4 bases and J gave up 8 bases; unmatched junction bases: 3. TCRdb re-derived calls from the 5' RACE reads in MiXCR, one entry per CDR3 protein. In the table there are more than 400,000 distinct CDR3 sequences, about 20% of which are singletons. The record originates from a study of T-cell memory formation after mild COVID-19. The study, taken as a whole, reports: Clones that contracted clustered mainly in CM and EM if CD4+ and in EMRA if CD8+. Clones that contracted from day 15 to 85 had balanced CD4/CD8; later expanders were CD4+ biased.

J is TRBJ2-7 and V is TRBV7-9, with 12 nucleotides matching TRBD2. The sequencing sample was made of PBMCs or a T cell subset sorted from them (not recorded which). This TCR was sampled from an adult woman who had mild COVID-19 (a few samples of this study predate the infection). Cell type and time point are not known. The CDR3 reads CASSSGLAGKQYF. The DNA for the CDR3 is TGTGCCAGCAGCTCCGGACTAGCGGGGAAGCAGTACTTC.